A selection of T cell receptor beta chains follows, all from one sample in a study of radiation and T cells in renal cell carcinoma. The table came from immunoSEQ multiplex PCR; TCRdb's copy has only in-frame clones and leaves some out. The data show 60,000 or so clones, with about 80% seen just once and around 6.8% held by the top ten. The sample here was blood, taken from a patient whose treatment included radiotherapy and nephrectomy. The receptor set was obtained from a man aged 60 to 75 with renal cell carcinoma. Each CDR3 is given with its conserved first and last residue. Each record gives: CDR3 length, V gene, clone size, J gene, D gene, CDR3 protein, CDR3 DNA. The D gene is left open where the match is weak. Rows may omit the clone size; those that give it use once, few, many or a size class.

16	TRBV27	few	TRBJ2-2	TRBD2	CASRTSGGRGTGELFF	TGTGCCAGCCGGACTAGCGGGGGCCGAGGCACCGGGGAGCTGTTTTTT
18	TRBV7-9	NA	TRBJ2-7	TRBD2	CASSYPGTSGGAPYEQYF	TGTGCCAGCAGCTACCCCGGGACTAGCGGGGGCGCTCCCTACGAGCAGTACTTC
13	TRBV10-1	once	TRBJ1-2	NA	CASSLTGSYGYTF	TGCGCCAGCAGTCTTACAGGGTCCTATGGCTACACCTTC
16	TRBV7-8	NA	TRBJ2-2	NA	CASSINRVSGTGELFF	TGTGCCAGCAGCATAAACAGGGTCTCGGGCACCGGGGAGCTGTTTTTT
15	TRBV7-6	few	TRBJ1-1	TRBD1	CASSSRTGANTEAFF	TGTGCCAGCAGCTCCCGGACAGGGGCGAACACTGAAGCTTTCTTT
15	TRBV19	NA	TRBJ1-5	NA	CASSTGGGLNQPQHF	TGTGCCAGTAGTACCGGGGGGGGCCTCAATCAGCCCCAGCATTTT
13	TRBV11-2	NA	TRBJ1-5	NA	CASSFLSNQPQHF	TGTGCCAGCAGCTTTCTTAGCAATCAGCCCCAGCATTTT
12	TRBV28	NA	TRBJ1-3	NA	CASSLAGNTIYF	TGTGCCAGCAGTTTAGCTGGAAACACCATATATTTT
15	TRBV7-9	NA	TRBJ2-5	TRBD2	CASSLDSGEQETQYF	TGTGCCAGCAGCTTAGATAGCGGGGAGCAAGAGACCCAGTACTTC
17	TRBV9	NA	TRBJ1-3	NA	CASSVYPRGMGGNTIYF	TGTGCCAGCAGCGTATACCCCAGGGGAATGGGAGGAAACACCATATATTTT
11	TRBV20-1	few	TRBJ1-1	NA	CSANPGSEAFF	TGCAGTGCTAACCCCGGCTCTGAAGCTTTCTTT
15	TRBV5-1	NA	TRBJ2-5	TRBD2	CASSSGLAGQETQYF	TGCGCCAGCAGCTCGGGACTAGCGGGACAAGAGACCCAGTACTTC
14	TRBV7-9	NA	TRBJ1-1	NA	CASSQTGAEAEAFF	TGTGCCAGCAGCCAAACGGGGGCCGAAGCTGAAGCTTTCTTT
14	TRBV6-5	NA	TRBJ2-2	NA	CASSWTANPGELFF	TGTGCCAGCAGTTGGACAGCTAATCCCGGGGAGCTGTTTTTT
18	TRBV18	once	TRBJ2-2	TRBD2	CASSLRTSGSRDTGELFF	TGTGCCAGCTCACTTCGGACTAGCGGCTCCCGCGACACCGGGGAGCTGTTTTTT
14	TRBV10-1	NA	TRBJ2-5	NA	CASSESVGSETQYF	TGCGCCAGCAGTGAGTCTGTGGGGTCAGAGACCCAGTACTTC
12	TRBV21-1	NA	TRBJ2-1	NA	CASSKGGNEQFF	TGTGCCAGCAGCAAAGGGGGCAATGAGCAGTTCTTC
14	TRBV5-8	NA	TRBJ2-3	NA	CASSSGYATDTQYF	TGTGCCAGCAGCTCCGGATACGCCACAGATACGCAGTATTTT
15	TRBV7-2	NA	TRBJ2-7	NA	CASSLVRGFPYEQYF	TGTGCCAGCAGCTTAGTACGAGGGTTCCCCTACGAGCAGTACTTC
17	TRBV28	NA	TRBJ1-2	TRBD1	CASIAESGTGNLYGYTF	TGTGCCAGCATAGCGGAATCCGGGACAGGGAATCTCTATGGCTACACCTTC
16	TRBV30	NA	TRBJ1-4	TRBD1	CAWRGDSKGTNEKLFF	TGTGCCTGGCGTGGGGACAGCAAAGGAACTAATGAAAAACTGTTTTTT
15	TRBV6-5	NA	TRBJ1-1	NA	CASSYGVRRNTEAFF	TGTGCCAGCAGTTACGGAGTCAGGCGGAACACTGAAGCTTTCTTT
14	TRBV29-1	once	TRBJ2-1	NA	CSADAGGMVGEQFF	TGCAGCGCAGACGCCGGGGGAATGGTGGGTGAGCAGTTCTTC
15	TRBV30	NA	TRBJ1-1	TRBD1	CAWRGQGAVNTEAFF	TGTGCCTGGAGGGGACAGGGGGCAGTGAACACTGAAGCTTTCTTT
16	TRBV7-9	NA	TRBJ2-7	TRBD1	CASSDFVGGDSYEQYF	TGTGCCAGCAGCGACTTCGTAGGGGGCGACTCCTACGAGCAGTACTTC
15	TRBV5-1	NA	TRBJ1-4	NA	CASSPDGHKVEKLFF	TGCGCCAGCAGCCCGGATGGGCACAAGGTTGAAAAACTGTTTTTT
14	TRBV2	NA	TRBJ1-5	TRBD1	CARVGQGKNQPQHF	TGTGCCAGGGTAGGACAGGGGAAGAATCAGCCCCAGCATTTT
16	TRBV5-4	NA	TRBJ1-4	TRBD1	CASSSQGASANEKLFF	TGTGCCAGCAGCTCACAGGGGGCGTCTGCTAATGAAAAACTGTTTTTT
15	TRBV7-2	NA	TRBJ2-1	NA	CASSFSGGSYNEQFF	TGTGCCAGCAGCTTTAGCGGAGGCTCCTACAATGAGCAGTTCTTC
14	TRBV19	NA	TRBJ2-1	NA	CASSDSSPYNEQFF	TGTGCCAGTAGTGACTCATCCCCCTACAATGAGCAGTTCTTC
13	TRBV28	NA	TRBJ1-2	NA	CASSPIRGYGYTF	TGTGCCAGCAGTCCGATCCGGGGGTATGGCTACACCTTC
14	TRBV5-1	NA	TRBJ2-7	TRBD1	CASSQGTGAYEQYF	TGCGCCAGCAGCCAGGGGACAGGGGCCTACGAGCAGTACTTC
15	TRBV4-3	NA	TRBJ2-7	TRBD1	CASSQAADRGREQYF	TGCGCCAGCAGCCAAGCCGCGGACAGGGGGCGCGAGCAGTACTTC
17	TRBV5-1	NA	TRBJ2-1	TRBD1	CASSSSRGGQGYNEQFF	TGCGCCAGCAGCTCCTCTCGAGGCGGACAGGGTTACAATGAGCAGTTCTTC
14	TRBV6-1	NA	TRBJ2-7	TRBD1	CASSRGGQDYEQYF	TGTGCCAGCAGCCGAGGGGGACAGGACTACGAGCAGTACTTC
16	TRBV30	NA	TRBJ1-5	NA	CAWSITGDPSNQPQHF	TGTGCCTGGAGTATCACCGGGGACCCTAGCAATCAGCCCCAGCATTTT
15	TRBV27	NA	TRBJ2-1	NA	CASTLKGGFYNEQFF	TGTGCCAGCACCCTAAAGGGGGGCTTTTACAATGAGCAGTTCTTC
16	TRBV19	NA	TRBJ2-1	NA	CASSRSLGGGRNEQFF	TGTGCCAGTAGTCGGTCCCTGGGGGGCGGTCGCAATGAGCAGTTCTTC
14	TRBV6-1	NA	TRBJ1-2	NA	CASIGGGQSYGYTF	TGTGCCAGCATCGGGGGGGGCCAGAGCTATGGCTACACCTTC
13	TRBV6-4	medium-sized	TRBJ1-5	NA	CASSDSRGQPQHF	TGTGCCAGCAGTGACTCTCGGGGACAACCCCAGCATTTT
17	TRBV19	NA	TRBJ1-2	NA	CASSYRDNTNTNYGYTF	TGTGCCAGTAGTTACCGGGACAATACGAATACTAACTATGGCTACACCTTC